The TCR beta chain under discussion was sequenced for a study of T cells in Graves' hyperthyroidism and ophthalmopathy. Remarks on this clonotype: The antigen is unknown.

The CDR3 sequence is 17 residues long. Germline V gene data show CDR1 as LGHNA and CDR2 as YSLEER. V shed 0 bases and J 0 bases; nucleotides not matched to a gene: 1. Absence of ophthalmopathy progression within 18 months defined stable Graves' hyperthyroidism. Overall study findings and caveats: In validation, the model predicted ophthalmopathy. These predictions came a median around 5.9 months before onset.

TCR beta CDR3 regions were amplified from RNA. HTBI primers were used for first-round RT-PCR of the TCR CDR3. MiXCR, applied by TCRdb to the multiplex PCR reads, yields one record per CDR3 protein. The data hold some 690,000 distinct CDR3 sequences, with approximately 15% observed a single time. This sequence joins TRBV4-3 and TRBJ2-2, with 10 positions matching TRBD2. This receptor was identified in a man in his forties or fifties with Graves' hyperthyroidism. Sequenced input: blood. CDR3 residues: CASSQDSGRPNTGELFF. Written as DNA, the CDR3 is TGCGCCAGCAGCCAAGATAGCGGGAGGCCGAACACCGGGGAGCTGTTTTTT.